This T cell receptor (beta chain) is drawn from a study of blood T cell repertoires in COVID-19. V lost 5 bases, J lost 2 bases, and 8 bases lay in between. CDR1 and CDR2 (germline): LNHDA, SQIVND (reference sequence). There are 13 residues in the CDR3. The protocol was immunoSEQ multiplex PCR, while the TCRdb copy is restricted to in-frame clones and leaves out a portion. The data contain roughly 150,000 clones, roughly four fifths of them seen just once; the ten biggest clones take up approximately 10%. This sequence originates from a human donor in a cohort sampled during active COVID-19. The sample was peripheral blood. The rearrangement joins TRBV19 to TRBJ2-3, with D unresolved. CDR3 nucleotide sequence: TGTGCCAGTAGTGACTCCGACACAGATACGCAGTATTTT. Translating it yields CASSDSDTDTQYF.